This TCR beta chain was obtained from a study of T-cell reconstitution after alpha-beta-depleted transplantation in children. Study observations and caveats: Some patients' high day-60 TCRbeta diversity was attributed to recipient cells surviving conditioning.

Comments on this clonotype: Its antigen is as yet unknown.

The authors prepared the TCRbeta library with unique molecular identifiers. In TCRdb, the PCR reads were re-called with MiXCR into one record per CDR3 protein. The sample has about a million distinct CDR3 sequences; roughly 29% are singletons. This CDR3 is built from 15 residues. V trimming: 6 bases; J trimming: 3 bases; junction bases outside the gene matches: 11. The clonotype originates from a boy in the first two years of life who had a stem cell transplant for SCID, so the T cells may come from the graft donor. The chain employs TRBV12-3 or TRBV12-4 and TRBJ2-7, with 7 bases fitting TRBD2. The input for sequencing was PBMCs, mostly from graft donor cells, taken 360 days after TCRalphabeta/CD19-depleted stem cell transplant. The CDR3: CASSPGGGPGYEQYF. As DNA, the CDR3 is TGTGCCAGCAGCCCCGGGGGAGGGCCGGGCTACGAGCAGTACTTC.